This T cell receptor beta chain was sequenced in a study of cytotoxic CD8 clonotypes in ibrutinib-treated CLL. The method was immunoSEQ multiplex PCR; TCRdb's version includes in-frame clones alone and lacks a portion of them. In the table there are approximately 57,000 clones, over 55% of which are singletons. V lost 6 bases to trimming and J lost 6 bases; unmatched junction nucleotides: 13. Germline loops: CDR1 SNHLY, CDR2 FYNNEI. The CDR3 sequence is 16 residues long. This receptor was obtained from a human donor with chronic lymphocytic leukemia. Specimen: PBMCs, collected after 24 months of ibrutinib treatment. The chain combines TRBV2 with TRBJ2-2; 7 nucleotides line up with TRBD1. CDR3 in amino acids: CASRPDRVLLAGELFF. The CDR3, as DNA: TGTGCCAGCAGGCCTGACAGGGTTCTATTAGCCGGGGAGCTGTTTTTT.